Sequencing of this TCR beta chain was carried out in a study of cytomegalovirus exposure and HLA in healthy donors (dated by TCRdb to 2017 to 2019). Regarding the research as a whole: According to an earlier analysis of 587 of the donors, 150 million to 200 million T cells yielded over 90 million unique TCR beta sequences and about 280 Gb of sequence data. About 330 gigabases of sequencing data and approximately 91 million unique TCR sequences made up an early release that covered fewer than 650 HLA-typed donors. Rather than using new phenotypic data, the later analysis identified candidate immune exposures from TCR beta sequences and from how often those sequences occurred across donors. On average, 235,054 unique TCR beta nucleotide sequences were sequenced per donor among fewer than 500 genotyped donors of the cohort, with about 17% of those sequences being non-productive. The number of typed donors differed by locus: roughly 629-630 for A, B, C, DRB1 and DQB1; roughly 510 for DQA1; fewer than 610 for DPA1; and approximately 450 for DPB1. In a later analysis, previously published TCR beta repertoires from roughly 710 donors were re-analyzed and high-resolution HLA genotyping was added so that TCR occurrence patterns could be studied. To predict cytomegalovirus infection status, the study combined high-throughput TCR immunosequencing, statistical association of individual TCRs with disease status, and machine learning. HLA typing covered class I and class II loci at four-digit resolution. The study was designed to test whether signatures of past pathogen exposure could be identified by cataloging public T cell receptors. Genome-wide SNP genotypes for about 65% of the roughly 670 donors were used in a later genetic analysis, which treated that subset as a discovery cohort. Donor age, sex, ethnicity and CMV serostatus were compiled alongside the repertoire data. About five DR-DQ haplotypes were treated as single units for association and clustering because of strong linkage in the cohort. The study used immunosequencing to profile the T cell repertoires of some 600 subjects and linked those repertoires to cytomegalovirus serostatus. The genetic ancestry cluster associated with self-reported Caucasian donors included approximately 85% of the roughly 380 genotyped donors. An earlier analysis of a few hundred of the donors applied high-throughput TCR beta sequencing to assess whether each TCR beta V gene segment acted as functional or pseudogenic. In addition to the first cohort of 666 subjects, a separate validation cohort of approximately 130 different subjects was used. All discovery cohort repertoires had been generated on a single sequencing platform.

Remarks on this clone: Its antigen is not yet known. The input lacks base qualities; no much larger clone sits a single base away.

Receptors were amplified or captured by the immunoSEQ multiplex PCR assay. A mixture of 60 forward primers for TCR Vbeta segments and 13 reverse primers for TCR Jbeta segments was used in the multiplex PCR. Amplification of the CDR3 region of rearranged TCR beta genes was performed with a multiplex PCR assay on genomic DNA. On the Illumina HiSeq System, the amplified TCR beta libraries were sequenced as 87-base-pair reads. As for how the authors treated the data: A later analysis tallied around 87 million unique TCR beta chains across the 660 or so repertoires, and around 12 million of those chains were shared by two or more donors. A nearest-neighbor algorithm error-corrected the raw reads and collapsed the reads into unique sequences, merging closely related sequences to remove PCR and sequencing errors. To assign V, D and J gene segments, CDR3 sequences were aligned to IMGT reference sequences. For a sequence to be retained, a match of at least six nucleotides to both a V gene segment and a J gene segment was required. A rearrangement counted as productive if the CDR3 had no stop codons and remained in frame with V and J, and every other rearrangement counted as non-productive. CDR3 was defined by IMGT convention, running from the second conserved V-encoded cysteine to the conserved J-encoded phenylalanine. The earlier analysis of some 550 of the donors excluded any sequence lacking an unambiguous match to a single V gene segment. An earlier analysis of fewer than 750 of the donors classified V segments as functional when productive rearrangements were above 56.7% and as segregating when the standard deviation between donors was above 5%. A statistical classification framework was built to diagnose cytomegalovirus status from the catalog of TCR beta chain sequences. V and J gene assignment, in a later analysis, came from comparing TCR nucleotide sequences with IMGT/GENE-DB human TR gene sequences. A later analysis assigned CDR3 sequences and most-parsimonious VDJ recombination scenarios with the TCRdist pipeline. In a later analysis, each TCR beta chain was defined by its CDR3 amino acid sequence together with its V-gene family, and reads lacking a unique V-gene family were excluded. In a later analysis, 550 to 650 highly shared, low-generation-probability nucleotide sequences were removed to address suspected cross-contamination and a sequencing artifact. A later analysis calculated a clonal expansion index for each public chain from normalized within-repertoire ranks of inferred template counts. Generation probabilities in a later analysis came from a VDJ recombination model fitted to out-of-frame rearrangements, and those results were checked against IGoR. In a later analysis, TCR-TCR, TCR-HLA and TCR-CMV co-occurrence was scored with hypergeometric tests, and a repertoire-size bias correction was applied to TCR pairs. A later analysis estimated false discovery rates by permuting HLA or CMV assignments 20 times. In a later analysis, co-occurring TCRs were grouped using DBSCAN, with TCRdist sequence similarity added in when clustering inside HLA-allele-positive subsets. Co-occurrence clustering excluded repertoires with fewer than 30,000 or more than 120,000 public chains, plus five with anomalous nucleotide sharing. TCRdb mirrors the immuneACCESS table, restricted to in-frame sequences. Some clones are absent from its copies; in checked studies, under half trace to an unresolved V gene, and the reason for the others is unknown. Clonal size and the V and J genes are those of that table, whereas D and trimming came from the DNA. This sample has roughly 180,000 clones in its table, and more than 80% of those were observed once. The ten largest account for approximately 2.3% of the sample.

In total, about 650 healthy bone marrow donors made up the cohort. At the time of sampling, all cohort members were nominally healthy, though unrecorded immune exposures were likely present. The donor tested CMV seronegative and was one of the 352 seronegative cohort members. A peripheral blood sample was collected from each donor, and TCR beta sequencing was performed on peripheral blood mononuclear cells. The Qiagen DNeasy Blood Extraction Kit was used to extract genomic DNA from the blood cell samples. CDR1 and CDR2 are drawn from the germline V gene: SGHRS, YFSETQ. Trimming accounts for 0 bases at V and 8 bases at J, while the number of junction bases matched to no gene is 5. The CDR3 starts with the cysteine, ends with the phenylalanine, and has 14 residues. Only the CDR3 part of the read is kept: 42 bases, read in frame from the first base. What the work shows at the level of the full study, not this receptor alone: Roughly uniform sequencing depth across donors was assumed in presence/absence analyses, although this assumption may not hold. Seventeen rarely observed V segments, including chromosome 9 orphons, were excluded from the earlier analysis of some 590 of the donors because counts were too low. The classifier was reported to diagnose cytomegalovirus status with high specificity and sensitivity in both the original cohort and the validation cohort. Assigning TCR associations to individual alleles was difficult when HLA alleles, especially DR and DQ, strongly co-occurred. Some IMGT-functional V segments, including TRBV6-2 and TRBV6-3, could not be told apart with the 87-base-pair reads, so those segments were excluded. According to a later analysis, parvovirus B19, influenza, CMV and Epstein-Barr virus appeared linked to several top co-occurrence clusters. While some public TCRs were present in many individuals, most TCR sequences turned up only very rarely across donors. Because some donors lacked HLA typing at each locus, the association tests relied only on the typed subset. In a later analysis, the rate of TCR association differed among HLA loci, with DRB1 alleles having the most associated TCRs and HLA-C alleles having the fewest. The cohort was sequenced for TCR beta chains only, and without alpha or paired-chain data the features that could be detected were limited. The only immune exposure information available for the cohort was CMV serostatus. Compared with the roughly 720-donor mean, donors in an Asian-associated ancestry cluster had fewer N-insertions in productive TCRs, according to a later genetic analysis. In vitro tests confirmed that a few of the cytomegalovirus-associated TCR beta chains recognize cytomegalovirus antigens. According to the authors, the approach could potentially be generalized to other disease states and immunological phenotypes. In a later analysis, most CMV-associated TCR beta chains were found to appear HLA-restricted, with HLA associations seemingly driven largely by CMV exposure. A later analysis found that HLA-associated TCR beta chains were more clonally expanded and had lower generation probabilities than equally common non-associated chains. In a later genetic analysis, a missense DCLRE1C variant was associated with V-gene and J-gene trimming of TCR beta chains, and the association was replicated in an independent cohort. An earlier analysis of several hundred of the donors showed that most TCR beta V segments appeared in productive rearrangements either about 90% or about 30% of the time, which broadly matched IMGT annotations. Linkage disequilibrium might explain the correlated functional status among segregating V segments, but an unknown experimental factor could not be excluded. A cluster of highly shared sequence variants was judged likely to represent a technical artifact of the sequencing pipeline. A total of around 150 TCR beta chains were listed by the study as associated with cytomegalovirus. A further reported finding was that TCR beta sequences accurately predicted the HLA-A and HLA-B alleles for most subjects in the first cohort. Specific HLA alleles were associated with 15,000 to 20,000 TCR beta sequences at a false discovery rate of 0.05 in a later analysis.

The clonotype comes from a male donor in good health and CMV-seronegative. Sequenced sample: PBMCs. Recombination connected TRBV5-1 to TRBJ1-3; 7 bases in between match TRBD1. CDR3 region: CASSLGQGWDTIYF. The sequence in DNA is TGCGCCAGCAGCTTGGGACAGGGATGGGACACCATATATTTT. With all but the CDR3 taken from the reference TRBV5-1 and TRBJ1-3 genes, the full variable domain is: KAGVTQTPRYLIKTRGQQVTLSCSPISGHRSVSWYQQTPGQGLQFLFEYFSETQRNKGNFPGRFSGRQFSNSRSEMNVSTLELGDSALYLCASSLGQGWDTIYFGEGSWLTVV.